This T cell receptor (beta chain) was identified in a study of blood T cell repertoires in COVID-19. Study details: Sources were T cells, B-cell-depleted T cells, or PBMCs; the material itself was cDNA or gDNA.

Two negative PCRs, clearance, or symptom resolution characterized the recovered Cohort 3 donors. Libraries were prepared by immunoSEQ multiplex PCR; TCRdb keeps only in-frame clonotypes and omits some of them. Found here are roughly 250,000 clones, more than 85% of them singletons; the top ten hold approximately 9%. CDR1 is SNHLY and CDR2 is FYNNEI in the germline V gene. V was cut by 3 bases and J by 16 bases, with 21 bases left in between. The CDR3 is 14 residues long. The sequence derives from a man between 40 and 49 years old who had recovered from COVID-19. The material sequenced was PBMCs or T cells enriched from blood (not recorded which). The rearrangement links TRBV2 to TRBJ1-4, with D possibly being TRBD1 (6 bases). CDR3 residues: CASSEGRGVGIWFF. The CDR3 DNA follows: TGTGCCAGCAGTGAGGGCAGGGGAGTTGGTATTTGGTTTTTT.